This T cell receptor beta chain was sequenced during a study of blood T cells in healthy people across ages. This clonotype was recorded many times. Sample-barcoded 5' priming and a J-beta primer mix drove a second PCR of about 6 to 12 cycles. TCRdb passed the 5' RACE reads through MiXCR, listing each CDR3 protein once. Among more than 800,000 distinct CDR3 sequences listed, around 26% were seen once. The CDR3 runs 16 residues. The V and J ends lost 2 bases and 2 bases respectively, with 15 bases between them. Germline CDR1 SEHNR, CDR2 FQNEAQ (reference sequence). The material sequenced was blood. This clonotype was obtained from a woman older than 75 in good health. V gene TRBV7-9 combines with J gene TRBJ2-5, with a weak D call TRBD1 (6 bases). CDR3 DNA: TGTGCCAGCAGCTTAAGTCGACAGGCATTGCAAGAGACCCAGTACTTC. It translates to CASSLSRQALQETQYF.